This TCR beta chain was sequenced during a study of graft-versus-host responses after intestinal transplantation. Across the whole study: Induction with anti-thymocyte globulin, then tacrolimus and steroids for roughly 3 years, was given to all recipients. Points from the study as a whole: GvH clones turned up in recipient marrow; some had shown up first in ileum or blood. Within the allografts of patients who had graft-donor T cell macrochimerism, graft-versus-host to host-versus-graft clonal ratios were high.

This clone was counted once. What it recognizes is unknown. Measured with immunoSEQ multiplex PCR; TCRdb has only the in-frame clones, and not every one. Of approximately 89,000 clones in the sample, 90% were seen once. The germline V gene encodes CDR1 SEHNR and CDR2 FQNEAQ (reference sequence). The CDR3 is 16 amino acids. V lost 5 bases and J 5 bases, leaving 22 bases between the germline ends. This clonotype originated in a human patient who received an intestinal transplant, so some T cells may come from the graft donor. The chain recombines TRBV7-9 with TRBJ2-7; D may be TRBD2 (6 bases). The starting material was PBMCs, obtained 450 to 480 days after intestinal transplant. The CDR3 DNA follows: TGTGCCAGCAGCCCCCAAAAGGGCAGGGAGGTTGACGAGCAGTACTTC. Translation gives CASSPQKGREVDEQYF.